A selection of T cell receptor beta chains follows, all from one sample in a study of T cells expressing NK-cell markers. TCRdb reworked the 5' RACE reads into one entry per CDR3 protein, no DNA. The table for this sample gives 200,000 to 300,000 distinct CDR3 sequences. The source material was blood T cells: a sorted CD56 or NKG2C T cell subset, CD4+ or CD8+ T cells, or bulk PBMC T cells (not recorded which). All receptors come from a young man in good health. CDR3s include the opening cysteine and the closing phenylalanine or tryptophan. Fields, in order: J gene, V gene, CDR3 protein.

TRBJ2-1 | TRBV12-3/TRBV12-4 | CASSHRGSYNEQFF
TRBJ1-1 | TRBV29-1 | CSVDRLGGQGVTEAFF
TRBJ1-4 | TRBV7-9 | CASSLGHNEKLFF
TRBJ1-2 | TRBV12-3/TRBV12-4 | CASSLEAYGYTF
TRBJ2-7 | TRBV4-3 | CASSQRFGTLDSYEQYF
TRBJ2-2 | TRBV30 | CAWSVIGPSGELFF
TRBJ2-5 | TRBV20-1 | CSARDHGAGGRETQYF
TRBJ2-7 | TRBV5-5 | CASSQLSGSVYEQYF
TRBJ2-5 | TRBV7-8 | CASSFLELEQETQYF
TRBJ1-1 | TRBV19 | CASDRARGGTEAFF
TRBJ2-5 | TRBV20-1 | CSASSIVPRGGETQYF
TRBJ2-1 | TRBV5-1 | CASSLEAGRLLYNEQFF
TRBJ2-1 | TRBV24-1 | CATSEGGTGFQEQFF
TRBJ2-3 | TRBV29-1 | CSVGGYRGRRTDTQYF
TRBJ2-1 | TRBV12-3/TRBV12-4 | CASRLAEINEQFF
TRBJ1-1 | TRBV29-1 | CSVGGGGTEAFF
TRBJ1-2 | TRBV7-9 | CASSLFEGGSYGYTF
TRBJ1-1 | TRBV19 | CASSMRNMNTEAFF
TRBJ1-3 | TRBV4-2 | CASSQEWGGTGRIGSGNTIYF
TRBJ1-5 | TRBV10-3 | CAIKSREDQPQHF
TRBJ2-5 | TRBV20-1 | CSAPTSGSVKTQYF
TRBJ1-2 | TRBV5-1 | CASSSGAGVYGYTF
TRBJ2-1 | TRBV25-1 | CASTGPNNEQFF
TRBJ2-7 | TRBV21-1 | CASSRRAIRYEQYF
TRBJ2-4 | TRBV20-1 | CSAPQAPGAKNIQYF
TRBJ1-3 | TRBV6-5 | CASSYTGQGDGNTIYF
TRBJ1-2 | TRBV6-1 | CASRPGQTSYGYTF
TRBJ1-1 | TRBV12-3/TRBV12-4 | CASRTGQGSAFF
TRBJ2-5 | TRBV5-1 | CASSSTPSGIRETQYF
TRBJ2-1 | TRBV4-3 | CASSQERREGPSNEQFF
TRBJ1-1 | TRBV29-1 | CSVESRLGLNTEAFF
TRBJ2-3 | TRBV5-5 | CASSLRTSTDTQYF
TRBJ1-3 | TRBV29-1 | CSAQGAGNTIYF
TRBJ2-7 | TRBV7-2 | CASSRNGGIREQYF
TRBJ2-4 | TRBV5-1 | CASSLDRNIQYF
TRBJ2-2 | TRBV5-1 | CASSLGSNNGELFF
TRBJ2-1 | TRBV12-3/TRBV12-4 | CASRWGNEQFF
TRBJ2-5 | TRBV6-2/TRBV6-3 | CASSSNSPWGRGTQYF
TRBJ2-1 | TRBV7-6 | CASSLSGQGANEQFF
TRBJ1-4 | TRBV7-6 | CASSLGGGNEKLFF
TRBJ2-3 | TRBV4-2 | CASSDSASTDTQYF
TRBJ1-2 | TRBV24-1 | CATSGTGSYGYTF
TRBJ1-3 | TRBV10-3 | CAISEGLGNTIYF
TRBJ2-5 | TRBV24-1 | CATSDPGTSAGETQYF
TRBJ1-5 | TRBV7-9 | CASSLGERNQPQHF
TRBJ1-2 | TRBV29-1 | CSVDRQEDYGYTF
TRBJ2-7 | TRBV10-3 | CANRRDSSHEQYF
TRBJ2-7 | TRBV5-4 | CASSSDRGEQYF
TRBJ2-1 | TRBV9 | CASNTAGLAFDEQFF
TRBJ2-5 | TRBV29-1 | CSVALGTSQETQYF
TRBJ1-6 | TRBV12-3/TRBV12-4 | CASSLLGEGGSPLHF
TRBJ1-2 | TRBV6-1 | CASSHGLFYGYTF
TRBJ1-4 | TRBV20-1 | CSARTSGTGPNEKLFF